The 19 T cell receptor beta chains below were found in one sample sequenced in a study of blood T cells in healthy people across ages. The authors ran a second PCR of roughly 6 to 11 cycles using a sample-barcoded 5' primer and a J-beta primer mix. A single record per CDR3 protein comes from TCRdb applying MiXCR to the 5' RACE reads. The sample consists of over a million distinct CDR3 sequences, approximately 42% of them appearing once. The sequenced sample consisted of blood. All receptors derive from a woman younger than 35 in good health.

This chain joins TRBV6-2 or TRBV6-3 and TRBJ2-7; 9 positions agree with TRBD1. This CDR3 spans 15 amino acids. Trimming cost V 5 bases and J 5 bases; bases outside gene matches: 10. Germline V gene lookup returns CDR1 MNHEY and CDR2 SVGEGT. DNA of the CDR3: TGTGCCAGCAGTCCCGGGACAGGGTATAGGAACGAGCAGTACTTC. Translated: CASSPGTGYRNEQYF.

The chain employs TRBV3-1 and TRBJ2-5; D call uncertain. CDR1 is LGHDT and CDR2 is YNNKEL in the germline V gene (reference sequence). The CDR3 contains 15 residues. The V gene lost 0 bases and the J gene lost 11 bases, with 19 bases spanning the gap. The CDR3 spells CASSQEQNSYNEQYF. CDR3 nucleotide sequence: TGTGCCAGCAGCCAAGAACAAAACTCCTACAATGAGCAGTACTTC.

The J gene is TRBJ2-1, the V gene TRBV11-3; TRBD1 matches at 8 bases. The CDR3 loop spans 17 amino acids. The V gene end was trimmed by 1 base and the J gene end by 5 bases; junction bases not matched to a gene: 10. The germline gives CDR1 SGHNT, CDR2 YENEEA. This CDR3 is CASSLGASQGVDNEQFF. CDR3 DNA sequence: TGTGCCAGCAGCTTAGGAGCATCACAGGGGGTTGACAATGAGCAGTTCTTC.

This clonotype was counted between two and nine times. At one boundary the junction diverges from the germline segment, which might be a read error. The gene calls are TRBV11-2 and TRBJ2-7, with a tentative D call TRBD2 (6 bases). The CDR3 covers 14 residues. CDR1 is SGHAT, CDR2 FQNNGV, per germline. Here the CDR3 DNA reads TGTGCCAGCAGCGTAGAACTAGCTAACTACGAGCAGTACTTC. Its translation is CASSVELANYEQYF.

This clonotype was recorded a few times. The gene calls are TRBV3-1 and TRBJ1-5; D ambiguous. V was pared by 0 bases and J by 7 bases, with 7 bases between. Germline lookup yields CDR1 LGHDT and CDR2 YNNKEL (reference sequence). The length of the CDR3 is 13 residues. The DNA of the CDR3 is TGTGCCAGCAGCCAAGATCCGGAGCAGCCCCAGCATTTT. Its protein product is CASSQDPEQPQHF.

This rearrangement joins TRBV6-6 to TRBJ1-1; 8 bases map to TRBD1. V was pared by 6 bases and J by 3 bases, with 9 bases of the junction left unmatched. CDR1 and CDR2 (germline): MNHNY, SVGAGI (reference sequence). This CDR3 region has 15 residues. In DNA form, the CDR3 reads TGTGCCAGCAGGGCCCCAGGGGGCGCTGACACTGAAGCTTTCTTT. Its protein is CASRAPGGADTEAFF.

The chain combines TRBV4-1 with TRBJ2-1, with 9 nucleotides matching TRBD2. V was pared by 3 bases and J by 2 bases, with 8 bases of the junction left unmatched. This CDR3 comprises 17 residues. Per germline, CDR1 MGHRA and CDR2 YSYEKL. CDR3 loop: CASSHKAAGGPYNEQFF. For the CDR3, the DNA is TGCGCCAGCAGCCATAAAGCGGCGGGAGGGCCCTACAATGAGCAGTTCTTC.

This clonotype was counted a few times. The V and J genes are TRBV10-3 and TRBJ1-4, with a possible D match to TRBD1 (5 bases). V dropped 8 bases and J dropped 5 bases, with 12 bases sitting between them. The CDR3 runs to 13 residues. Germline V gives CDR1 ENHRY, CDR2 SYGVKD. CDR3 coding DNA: TGTGCCATCCGGCCAGGGCTCAATGAAAAACTGTTTTTT. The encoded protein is CAIRPGLNEKLFF.

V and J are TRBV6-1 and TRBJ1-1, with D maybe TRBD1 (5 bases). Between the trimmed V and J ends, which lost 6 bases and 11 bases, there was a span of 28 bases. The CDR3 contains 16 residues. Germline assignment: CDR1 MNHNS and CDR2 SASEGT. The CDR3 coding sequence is TGTGCCAGCAGGCAGAGCGGCAGTGTGGGAGGGGTTGGGGCTTTCTTT. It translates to CASRQSGSVGGVGAFF.

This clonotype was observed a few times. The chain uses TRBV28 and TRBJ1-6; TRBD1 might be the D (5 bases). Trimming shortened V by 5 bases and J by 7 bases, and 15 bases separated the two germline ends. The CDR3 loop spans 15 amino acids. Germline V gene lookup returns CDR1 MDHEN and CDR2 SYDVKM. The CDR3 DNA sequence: TGTGCCAGCAGTGAGGGACGACAATTCAATTCACCCCTCCACTTT. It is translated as CASSEGRQFNSPLHF.

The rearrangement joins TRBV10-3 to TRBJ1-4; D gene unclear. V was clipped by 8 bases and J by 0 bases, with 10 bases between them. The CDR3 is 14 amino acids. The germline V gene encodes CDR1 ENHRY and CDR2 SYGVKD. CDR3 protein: CAIGGGTTNEKLFF. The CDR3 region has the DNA TGTGCCATCGGTGGAGGGACAACTAATGAAAAACTGTTTTTT.

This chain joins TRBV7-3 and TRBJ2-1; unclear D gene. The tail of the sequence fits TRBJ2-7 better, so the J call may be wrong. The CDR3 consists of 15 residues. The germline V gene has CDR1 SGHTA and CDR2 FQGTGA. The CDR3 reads CASSSDLGSYNEQYF. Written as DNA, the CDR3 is TGTGCCAGCAGCTCCGACCTGGGCTCCTACAATGAGCAGTACTTC.

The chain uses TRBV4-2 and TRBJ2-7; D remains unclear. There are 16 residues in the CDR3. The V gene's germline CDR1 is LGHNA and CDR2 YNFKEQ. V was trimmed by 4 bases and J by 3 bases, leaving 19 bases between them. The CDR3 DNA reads TGTGCCAGCAGCCCCGCCAGACGGGTCACGAACTACGAGCAGTACTTC. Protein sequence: CASSPARRVTNYEQYF.

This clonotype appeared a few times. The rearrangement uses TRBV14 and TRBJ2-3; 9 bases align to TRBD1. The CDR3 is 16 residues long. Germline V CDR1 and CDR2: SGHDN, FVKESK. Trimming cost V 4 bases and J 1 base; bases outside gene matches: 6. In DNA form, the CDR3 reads TGTGCCAGCAGCCTGTACCGGGACAGGGGCACAGATACGCAGTATTTT. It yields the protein CASSLYRDRGTDTQYF.

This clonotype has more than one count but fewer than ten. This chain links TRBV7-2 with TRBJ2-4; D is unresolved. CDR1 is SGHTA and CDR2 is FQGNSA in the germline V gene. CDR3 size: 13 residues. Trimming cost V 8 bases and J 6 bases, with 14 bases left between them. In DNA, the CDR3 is TGTGCCAGCGCTAAATTTTTATCAAACATTCAGTACTTC. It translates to CASAKFLSNIQYF.

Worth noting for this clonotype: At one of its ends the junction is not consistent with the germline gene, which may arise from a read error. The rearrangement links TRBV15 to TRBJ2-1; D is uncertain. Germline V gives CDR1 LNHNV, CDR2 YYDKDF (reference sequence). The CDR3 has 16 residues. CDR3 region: CTTSRGEQSSYNEQFF. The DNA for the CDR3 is TGTACCACCAGCAGAGGAGAACAGAGCTCCTACAATGAGCAGTTCTTC. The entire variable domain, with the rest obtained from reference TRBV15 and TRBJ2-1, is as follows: DAMVIQNPRYQVTQFGKPVTLSCSQTLNHNVMYWYQQKSSQAPKLLFHYYDKDFNNEADTPDNFQSRRPNTSFCFLDIRSPGLGDTAMYLCTTSRGEQSSYNEQFFGPGTRLTVL.

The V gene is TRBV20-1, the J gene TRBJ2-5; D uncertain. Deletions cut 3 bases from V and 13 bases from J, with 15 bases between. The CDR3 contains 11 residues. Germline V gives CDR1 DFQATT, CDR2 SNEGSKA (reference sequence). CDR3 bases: TGCAGTGCTAGGGACCCTAAGGCCCTGTACTTC. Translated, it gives CSARDPKALYF.

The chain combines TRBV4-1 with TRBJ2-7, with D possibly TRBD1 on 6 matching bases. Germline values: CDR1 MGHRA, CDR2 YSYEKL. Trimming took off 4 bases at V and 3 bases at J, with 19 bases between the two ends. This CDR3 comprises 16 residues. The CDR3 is CASSREFGGFYYEQYF. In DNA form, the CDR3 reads TGCGCCAGCAGCCGAGAATTTGGGGGCTTCTACTACGAGCAGTACTTC.

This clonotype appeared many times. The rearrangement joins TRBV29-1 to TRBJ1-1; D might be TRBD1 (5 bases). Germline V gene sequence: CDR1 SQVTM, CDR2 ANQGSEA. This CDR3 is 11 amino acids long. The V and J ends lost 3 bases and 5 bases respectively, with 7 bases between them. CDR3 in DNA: TGCAGCGTTGAGGGGGGGACTGAAGCTTTCTTT. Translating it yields CSVEGGTEAFF.